The subject of this entry is one TCR beta chain. V dropped 1 base and J dropped 7; count of bases not matched to a gene: 8. Germline V CDR1 and CDR2: LGHNA, YSLEER. The CDR3 is 16 amino acids. These data originate in a study of blood T cell repertoires in COVID-19. Looking at the study overall: Samples of COVID-19 (acute and convalescent) were obtained from the United States, Italy and Spain. T cells, B-cell-depleted T cells, or PBMCs provided the cDNA or gDNA that served as material.

Authors' processing steps: Amplified reference gene primers provided the basis for estimating nucleated cell counts. Some clones are missing from TCRdb's copy, which holds only in-frame ones; the method was immunoSEQ multiplex PCR. The V and J calls and the clone size are those of that table, but D and trimming were determined from the DNA. Among around 200,000 clones, 65% to 85% were seen once, and the ten largest hold around 4%. The material sequenced was peripheral blood. The TCR comes from a man aged 50 to 60 with active or convalescent COVID-19. The rearrangement uses TRBV4-3 and TRBJ2-4, with 9 positions matching TRBD1. The CDR3 loop is CASSQGTGVSGNIQYF. DNA of the CDR3: TGCGCCAGCAGCCAAGGGACAGGGGTTTCAGGGAACATTCAGTACTTC.